This TCR beta chain was sequenced for a study of T cells in Graves' hyperthyroidism and ophthalmopathy. This clonotype was seen at least ten times. V was pared by 4 bases and J by 9 bases, with 7 bases between. CDR1 and CDR2 from the germline V gene are SGHTA and FQGNSA. This CDR3 contains 11 residues. From RNA transcripts, TCR beta CDR3 regions were amplified. RT-PCR in the first round (using the HTBI primer set) targeted the TCR CDR3. TCRdb called the multiplex PCR reads again in MiXCR, with one record for every CDR3 protein. The data hold hundreds of thousands of distinct CDR3 sequences, with roughly 14% observed a single time.

The clonotype originates from a woman in her 40s with Graves' ophthalmopathy. Sequencing was performed on blood. The chain has TRBV7-2 and TRBJ2-1, with D perhaps matching TRBD2 (5 bases). Here the CDR3 reads CASSSSGEQFF. Here the CDR3 DNA reads TGTGCCAGCAGCTCCAGCGGTGAGCAGTTCTTC.